A single sample gave rise to the 26 T cell receptor beta chains below, sequenced in a study of cytomegalovirus exposure and HLA in healthy donors. PCR used 60 Vbeta primers and 13 Jbeta primers. Method: immunoSEQ multiplex PCR; TCRdb's copy keeps in-frame clones and lacks some. The table lists 180,000 or so clones, around 77% of them singletons. The material sequenced was PBMCs. The origin of the receptors is a woman aged 25 to 39 in good health and CMV-seronegative.

This clone was seen a handful of times. J is TRBJ2-1 and V is TRBV6-6; tentative D call: TRBD1 (5 bases). V was trimmed by 2 bases and J by 6 bases, leaving 11 bases between them. The CDR3 loop spans 14 amino acids. Germline-derived CDR1 and CDR2 are MNHNY and SVGAGI (reference sequence). The CDR3 bases are TGTGCCAGCAGTTACCAACAGGTTAGCAATGAGCAGTTCTTC. This gives the protein CASSYQQVSNEQFF.

The chain combines TRBV7-2 with TRBJ2-5; the D gene is possibly TRBD2 (6 bases). Trimming pared 1 base from V and 5 bases from J, leaving 8 bases between. The germline CDR1 and CDR2 sequences are SGHTA and FQGNSA. The CDR3 runs 13 residues. CDR3 sequence (DNA): TGTGCCAGCAGCTTAGGAAGCGGGGAGACCCAGTACTTC. This encodes CASSLGSGETQYF. The full variable domain, with the rest looked up from reference TRBV7-2 and TRBJ2-5, is GAGVSQSPSNKVTEKGKDVELRCDPISGHTALYWYRQSLGQGLEFLIYFQGNSAPDKSGLPSDRFSAERTGGSVSTLTIQRTQQEDSAVYLCASSLGSGETQYFGPGTRLLVL.

V is TRBV11-2 and J is TRBJ2-2, with D uncertain. The CDR3 runs to 13 residues. Per the germline V gene, CDR1 is SGHAT and CDR2 is FQNNGV. Trimming shortened V by 7 bases and J by 2 bases, and 8 bases separated the two germline ends. CDR3 protein: CASTEINTGELFF. In DNA form, the CDR3 reads TGTGCCAGCACGGAGATAAACACCGGGGAGCTGTTTTTT.

The chain uses TRBV7-2 and TRBJ2-1; D might be TRBD2 (6 bases). Germline V gene data show CDR1 as SGHTA and CDR2 as FQGNSA. There are 16 residues in the CDR3. V gave up 5 bases and J gave up 3 bases, with 17 bases separating them. DNA of the CDR3: TGTGCCAGCAGCCCGCGACGTAGCGGAATCTACAATGAGCAGTTCTTC. It codes for CASSPRRSGIYNEQFF.

The V and J genes are TRBV30 and TRBJ2-7, with 10 bases lining up with TRBD2. Trimming took 4 bases from V and 6 from J; bases not matched to a gene: 9. CDR3 length equals 14 residues. The germline gives CDR1 GTSNPN, CDR2 SVGIG (reference sequence). The CDR3 coding sequence is TGTGCCTGGAATGCACTAGCGGGGATATCCGAGCAGTACTTC. Its protein product is CAWNALAGISEQYF.

This sequence joins TRBV9 and TRBJ1-4; possible D gene TRBD1, 6 bases. Germline CDR1 SGDLS, CDR2 YYNGEE. V gave up 5 bases and J gave up 0 bases, with 11 bases separating them. The length of the CDR3 is 15 residues. The CDR3 protein is CASSAGVATNEKLFF. In nucleotides, the CDR3 is TGTGCCAGCAGTGCAGGGGTTGCAACTAATGAAAAACTGTTTTTT.

The chain recombines TRBV5-6 with TRBJ2-2; D gene uncertain. Germline CDR1 SGHDT, CDR2 YYEEEE. Trimming cost V 4 bases and J 6 bases, with 10 bases left between them. This CDR3 is built from 13 residues. The CDR3 DNA sequence: TGTGCCAGCAGCCTGGCTAGTGCCGGGGAGCTGTTTTTT. Its protein is CASSLASAGELFF.

Here the CDR3 DNA reads TGTGCCAGCAGCCAAGATCTGACTAGCGGGGGCCAAGAGACCCAGTACTTC. Translated: CASSQDLTSGGQETQYF. This rearrangement joins TRBV4-2 to TRBJ2-5, with 12 positions matching TRBD2. Trimming at V came to 0 bases and at J to 1 base, leaving 3 bases not matched to a gene. The CDR3 covers 17 residues. CDR1 is LGHNA, CDR2 YNFKEQ, per germline.

This clone was recorded only once. The chain has TRBV18 and TRBJ1-1, with D possibly TRBD1 on 5 matching bases. This CDR3 is built from 17 residues. Germline assignment: CDR1 KGHSH and CDR2 LQKENI. The V end was cut by 3 bases, the J end by 2 bases, with 19 bases between. This CDR3 reads CASSPLLSGGINTEAFF. The CDR3 DNA reads as TGTGCCAGCTCACCTCTGCTCTCGGGGGGAATAAACACTGAAGCTTTCTTT.

This clone was seen a single time. The chain is built from TRBV4-1 and TRBJ2-5; 7 bases match TRBD2. In germline, CDR1 is MGHRA, CDR2 YSYEKL. The CDR3 runs 13 residues. V shed 0 bases, J shed 5 bases, and the junction held 0 bases outside the gene matches. CDR3 loop: CASSQDSGETQYF. CDR3 sequence (DNA): TGCGCCAGCAGCCAAGATAGCGGGGAGACCCAGTACTTC.

The chain couples TRBV5-1 to TRBJ1-4, with 7 nucleotides matching TRBD1. The CDR3 runs to 14 residues. CDR1 and CDR2 from the germline V gene are SGHRS and YFSETQ. The trim removed 0 bases at V and 10 bases at J, leaving 6 bases unmatched. CDR3 sequence reads: CASSLGQGGGKLFF. CDR3 coding DNA: TGCGCCAGCAGCTTGGGGCAGGGGGGCGGAAAACTGTTTTTT. The full variable domain, completed using reference TRBV5-1 and TRBJ1-4, is KAGVTQTPRYLIKTRGQQVTLSCSPISGHRSVSWYQQTPGQGLQFLFEYFSETQRNKGNFPGRFSGRQFSNSRSEMNVSTLELGDSALYLCASSLGQGGGKLFFGSGTQLSVL.

The genes are TRBV5-1 and TRBJ1-2; D is uncertain. V gave up 0 bases and J gave up 4 bases, with 7 bases separating them. The CDR3 extends over 13 amino acids. CDR1 SGHRS and CDR2 YFSETQ come from the germline V gene. In nucleotides, the CDR3 is TGCGCCAGCAGCTTGGAGGAGTCCTATGGCTACACCTTC. As protein: CASSLEESYGYTF.

The chain employs TRBV6-1 and TRBJ2-7, with D possibly being TRBD1 (6 bases). The germline V gene encodes CDR1 MNHNS and CDR2 SASEGT. This CDR3 is 15 amino acids long. Trimming left V 8 bases short and J 2 bases short, with 19 bases between. The CDR3 here is CASALAGEVTYEQYF. In nucleotides, the CDR3 is TGTGCCAGCGCCCTGGCAGGGGAAGTGACCTACGAGCAGTACTTC.

This clone was seen a few times. The rearrangement uses TRBV4-3 and TRBJ2-6, with D perhaps matching TRBD2 (5 bases). The CDR3 length is 16 residues. Trimming stripped 0 bases from V and 1 base from J, with 7 bases between. CDR1 LGHNA and CDR2 YSLEER come from the germline V gene. The CDR3 reads CASSQDGSSGANVLTF. CDR3 bases: TGCGCCAGCAGCCAAGATGGGAGTTCTGGGGCCAACGTCCTGACTTTC.

This chain connects TRBV7-8 to TRBJ1-4; D unclear. CDR3 size: 14 residues. Trimming took off 6 bases at V and 8 bases at J, with 16 bases between the two ends. Germline CDR1 SGHVS, CDR2 FQNEAQ. CDR3: CASRQSGFGEKLFF. The CDR3 DNA is TGTGCCAGCAGGCAGTCAGGTTTTGGGGAAAAACTGTTTTTT.

This clone has a single count. V is TRBV6-1 and J is TRBJ2-1, with a weak D call TRBD2 (6 bases). Germline V lookup: CDR1 MNHNS, CDR2 SASEGT. The CDR3 consists of 14 residues. Trimming removed 3 bases from V and 5 bases from J, with 11 bases in between. In nucleotides, the CDR3 is TGTGCCAGCAGTGACGGCGGGAATAACAATGAGCAGTTCTTC. It is translated as CASSDGGNNNEQFF.

J is TRBJ2-4 and V is TRBV7-9; possibly TRBD1 for D (6 bases). CDR1 and CDR2 (germline): SEHNR, FQNEAQ (reference sequence). Between the trimmed V and J ends, which lost 5 bases and 8 bases, there was a span of 13 bases. The CDR3 is made up of 13 amino acids. In DNA form, the CDR3 reads TGTGCCAGCAGCCAAATGTCAGGGGACATTCAGTACTTC. It specifies CASSQMSGDIQYF.

With respect to this clone: The junction differs from germline at one of its ends, possibly a read error. The CDR3, as DNA: TGCGCCAGCAGCCCTGACAAGGAGCAGTTCTTC. Protein product: CASSPDKEQFF. The chain joins TRBV5-1 to TRBJ2-1; no firm D call. The CDR3 is made up of 11 amino acids. CDR1 is SGHRS, CDR2 YFSETQ, per germline.

This clone was recorded only once. The chain combines TRBV5-6 with TRBJ1-1; 7 nucleotides match TRBD1. This CDR3 contains 17 residues. Germline V lookup: CDR1 SGHDT, CDR2 YYEEEE. Losses at the gene ends were 3 bases for V and 0 bases for J; bases not matched to a gene: 11. In nucleotides, the CDR3 is TGTGCCAGCAGCTCATCCGGGACAGCCTACATGAACACTGAAGCTTTCTTT. This codes for CASSSSGTAYMNTEAFF. Combining the CDR3 with reference TRBV5-6 and TRBJ1-1 gives the whole variable domain DAGVTQSPTHLIKTRGQQVTLRCSPKSGHDTVSWYQQALGQGPQFIFQYYEEEERQRGNFPDRFSGHQFPNYSSELNVNALLLGDSALYLCASSSSGTAYMNTEAFFGQGTRLTVV.

This rearrangement joins TRBV4-3 to TRBJ1-6, with 8 bases identical to TRBD1. The CDR3 spans 17 residues. The V and J ends lost 3 bases and 8 bases, in that order; junction bases with no gene match: 12. The germline gives CDR1 LGHNA, CDR2 YSLEER. Here the CDR3 reads CASSHPGQVPSYSPLHF. CDR3 DNA: TGCGCCAGCAGCCACCCGGGACAGGTCCCCTCTTATTCACCCCTCCACTTT.

The CDR3 DNA reads as TGTGCCTGGAGGCCACGGGGGGGGTTAGGATTCACCGGGGAGCTGTTTTTT. Translated, it gives CAWRPRGGLGFTGELFF. The V gene is TRBV30, the J gene TRBJ2-2; 8 bases fit TRBD2. The CDR3 runs 17 residues. Germline trimming cut 3 bases from V and 4 bases from J; bases unmatched to any gene: 13. The germline V gene encodes CDR1 GTSNPN and CDR2 SVGIG (reference sequence).

The genes are TRBV6-5 and TRBJ2-1, with TRBD2 matching over 7 bases. The germline gives CDR1 MNHEY, CDR2 SVGAGI. The CDR3 covers 15 residues. The J segment lost 7 bases and the V segment lost 2 bases, leaving 8 bases of the junction unmatched. This CDR3 reads CASSYPGRGTNEQFF. For the CDR3, the DNA is TGTGCCAGCAGTTACCCGGGGCGGGGGACGAATGAGCAGTTCTTC.

The chain carries TRBV19 and TRBJ1-3, with D tentatively TRBD1 (6 bases). Trimming took 5 bases from V and 0 from J, leaving 11 bases between them. The CDR3 contains 15 residues. Germline CDR1 and CDR2: LNHDA and SQIVND (reference sequence). The CDR3, as DNA: TGTGCCAGTAGTGAAGGGGGATACTCTGGAAACACCATATATTTT. Its protein is CASSEGGYSGNTIYF. The whole variable domain, remainder taken from reference TRBV19 and TRBJ1-3, is DGGITQSPKYLFRKEGQNVTLSCEQNLNHDAMYWYRQDPGQGLRLIYYSQIVNDFQKGDIAEGYSVSREKKESFPLTVTSAQKNPTAFYLCASSEGGYSGNTIYFGEGSWLTVV.

This chain links TRBV5-6 with TRBJ2-7, with 8 positions matching TRBD1. With V trimmed by 6 bases and J by 3 bases, 5 bases remained unmatched. Germline CDR1 reads SGHDT; CDR2 reads YYEEEE. CDR3 size: 13 residues. As DNA, the CDR3 is TGTGCCAGCACACCCGACAGGGGCTACGAGCAGTACTTC. Translation gives CASTPDRGYEQYF.

This clone was seen only a few times. The chain has TRBV10-1 and TRBJ2-3; TRBD2 is a possible D gene (6 bases). Trimming stripped 7 bases from V and 0 bases from J, with 23 bases between. The CDR3 is 18 residues long. CDR1 is WNHNN, CDR2 SYGVQD, per germline (reference sequence). The CDR3 protein is CASTWGDGNQLSTDTQYF. CDR3 nucleotides: TGCGCCAGCACTTGGGGGGACGGCAACCAACTAAGCACAGATACGCAGTATTTT.

The V and J genes are TRBV6-5 and TRBJ2-3; 8 nucleotides match TRBD2. Germline V CDR1 and CDR2: MNHEY, SVGAGI. The trim removed 10 bases at V and 1 base at J, leaving 1 base unmatched. The CDR3 is 12 amino acids. The CDR3: CATGGRTDTQYF. In nucleotides, the CDR3 is TGTGCCACGGGGGGGCGCACAGATACGCAGTATTTT.